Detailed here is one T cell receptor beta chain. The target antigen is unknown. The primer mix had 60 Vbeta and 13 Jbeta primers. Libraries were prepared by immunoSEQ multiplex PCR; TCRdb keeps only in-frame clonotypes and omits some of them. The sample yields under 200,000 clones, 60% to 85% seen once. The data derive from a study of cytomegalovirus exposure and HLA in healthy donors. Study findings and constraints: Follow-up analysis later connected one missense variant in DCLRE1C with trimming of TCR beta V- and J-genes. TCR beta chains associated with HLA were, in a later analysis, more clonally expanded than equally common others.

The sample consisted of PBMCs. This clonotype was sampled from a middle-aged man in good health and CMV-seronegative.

CDR3 nucleotides: TGTGCCAGCAGCAGGAGTACCGAGGCTTATAGCAATCAGCCCCAGCATTTT. Residues: CASSRSTEAYSNQPQHF. This sequence joins TRBV4-2 and TRBJ1-5; no firm D call. The CDR3 is 17 residues long. The germline V and J ends were trimmed by 5 bases and 0 bases, with 17 bases remaining between them. Germline CDR1 and CDR2: LGHNA and YNFKEQ.